The following is a T cell receptor beta chain sequence with its context. The sample originates from a study of blood T cell repertoires in COVID-19. Overall study: Spain, Italy and the United States supplied samples that represented acute and convalescent COVID-19. In each case, the material was cDNA or gDNA derived from T cells, B-cell-depleted T cells, or PBMCs.

Authors' processing steps: Quantification of nucleated cells was approximated via reference gene primer amplification. Profiling relied on immunoSEQ multiplex PCR, and the TCRdb table lists in-frame clones only, not all of them. That table furnishes V, J and clone size, whereas the DNA furnished D and trimming. The data hold roughly 120,000 clones, with around 88% observed a single time. This CDR3 is built from 14 residues. Germline V CDR1 and CDR2: KGHSH, LQKENI. V lost 1 base and J lost 6, with 10 bases in between. The chain uses TRBV18 and TRBJ1-5; D gene unclear. The sample consisted of peripheral blood. The clonotype was recovered from a woman aged 45 to 65 with active or convalescent COVID-19. CDR3 nucleotide sequence: TGTGCCAGCTCACCACTATCGGGGATTCAGCCCCAGCATTTT. The encoded protein is CASSPLSGIQPQHF.